These 4 T cell receptor beta chains originate from one sample sequenced in a study of regulatory T cells in long-lasting Graves disease. Indicated time point: newly diagnosed GD, antithyroid drugs for less than 3 months. PBMC RNA served as the TCR library source. Building the TCR beta libraries relied on iRepertoire HTBI primers, and CDR3 regions underwent Arm-PCR. TCRdb processed the multiplex PCR reads anew with MiXCR; each CDR3 protein has one entry. Of over 300,000 distinct CDR3 sequences in the sample, roughly a sixth were seen once. Sample: peripheral blood mononuclear cells (PBMCs), taken at new diagnosis, from a patient treated with antithyroid drugs. These receptors all come from a female donor with Graves disease.

There are many counts of this clonotype. V usage is TRBV7-9 and J usage is TRBJ2-7; no reliable D call. The CDR3 has 16 residues. The ends were cut back, 0 bases at V and 5 bases at J, with 17 bases in the middle. Germline values: CDR1 SEHNR, CDR2 FQNEAQ (reference sequence). Here the CDR3 DNA reads TGTGCCAGCAGCTTAGCGTCGTTCGCAGGTTTAGACGAGCAGTACTTC. Translating gives CASSLASFAGLDEQYF.

Many counts were recorded for this clonotype. The rearrangement joins TRBV20-1 to TRBJ1-3, with D uncertain. Trimming removed 1 base at V and 4 bases at J, with 5 bases between. CDR1 and CDR2 (germline): DFQATT, SNEGSKA (reference sequence). The CDR3 is made up of 12 amino acids. CDR3 nucleotides: TGCAGTGCTAGAGTACAGGGAAACACCATATATTTT. The encoded protein is CSARVQGNTIYF.

Remarks on this clonotype: A read error may account for a junction end that differs from germline. The genes are TRBV28 and TRBJ2-3; D is possibly TRBD1 (6 bases). The germline gives CDR1 MDHEN, CDR2 SYDVKM. This CDR3 is built from 15 residues. The chain's CDR3 is CAGSFGQGTTDTQYF. The CDR3 region has the DNA TGTGCCGGCAGTTTCGGCCAGGGGACCACAGATACGCAGTATTTT.

This clonotype came up a few times. The J gene is TRBJ2-7, the V gene TRBV27, with 8 bases matching TRBD1. This CDR3 has 15 residues. Germline V CDR1 and CDR2: MNHEY, SMNVEV (reference sequence). Trimming at V came to 2 bases and at J to 1 base, leaving 4 bases not matched to a gene. In nucleotides, the CDR3 is TGTGCCAGCAGTTTAGAGCAGGGGGCTTCCTACGAGCAGTACTTC. Translation: CASSLEQGASYEQYF.